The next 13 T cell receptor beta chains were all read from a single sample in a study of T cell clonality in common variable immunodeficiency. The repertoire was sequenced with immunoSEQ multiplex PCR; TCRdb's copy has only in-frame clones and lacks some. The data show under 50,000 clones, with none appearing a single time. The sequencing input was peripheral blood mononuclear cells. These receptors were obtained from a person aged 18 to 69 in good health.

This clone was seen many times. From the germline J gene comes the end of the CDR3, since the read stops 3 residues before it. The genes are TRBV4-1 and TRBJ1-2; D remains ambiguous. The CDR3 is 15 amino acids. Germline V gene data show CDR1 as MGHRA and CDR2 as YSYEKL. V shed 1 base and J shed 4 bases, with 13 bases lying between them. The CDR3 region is CASSQVGTRGYGYTF. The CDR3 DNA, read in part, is TGCGCCAGCAGCCAAGTGGGAACTCGGGGCTATGGC.

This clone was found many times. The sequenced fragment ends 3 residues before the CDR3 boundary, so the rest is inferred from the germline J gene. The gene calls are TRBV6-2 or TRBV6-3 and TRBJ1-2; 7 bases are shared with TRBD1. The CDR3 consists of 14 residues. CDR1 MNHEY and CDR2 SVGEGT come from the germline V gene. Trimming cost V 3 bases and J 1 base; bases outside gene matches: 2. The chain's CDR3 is CASSYGQDNYGYTF. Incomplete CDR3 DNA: TGTGCCAGCAGTTATGGACAGGATAACTATGGC.

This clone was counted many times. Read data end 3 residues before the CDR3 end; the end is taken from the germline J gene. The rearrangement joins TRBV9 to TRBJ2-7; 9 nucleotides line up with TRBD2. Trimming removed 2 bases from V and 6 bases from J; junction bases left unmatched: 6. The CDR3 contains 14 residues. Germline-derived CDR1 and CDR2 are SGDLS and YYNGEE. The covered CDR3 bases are TGTGCCAGCAGCGTGCTAGCGGGAATAGGCGAG. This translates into CASSVLAGIGE. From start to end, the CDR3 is CASSVLAGIGEQYF.

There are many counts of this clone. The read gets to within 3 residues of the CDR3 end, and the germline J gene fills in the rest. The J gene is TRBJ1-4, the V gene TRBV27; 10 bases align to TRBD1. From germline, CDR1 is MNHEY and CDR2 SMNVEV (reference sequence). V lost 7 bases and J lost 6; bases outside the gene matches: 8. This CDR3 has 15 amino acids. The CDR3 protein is CASKIPGQGDEKLFF. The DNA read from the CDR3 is TGTGCCAGCAAAATACCCGGACAGGGGGATGAAAAA.

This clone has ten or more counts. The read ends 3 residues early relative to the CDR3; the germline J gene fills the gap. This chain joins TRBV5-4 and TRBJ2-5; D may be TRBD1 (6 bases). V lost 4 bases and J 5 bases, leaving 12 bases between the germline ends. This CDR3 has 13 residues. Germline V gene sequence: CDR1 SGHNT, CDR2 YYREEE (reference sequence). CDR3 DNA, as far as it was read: TGTGCCAGCAGCGGCACAGGGTCGGAGACC. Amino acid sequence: CASSGTGSET. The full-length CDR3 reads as CASSGTGSETQYF.

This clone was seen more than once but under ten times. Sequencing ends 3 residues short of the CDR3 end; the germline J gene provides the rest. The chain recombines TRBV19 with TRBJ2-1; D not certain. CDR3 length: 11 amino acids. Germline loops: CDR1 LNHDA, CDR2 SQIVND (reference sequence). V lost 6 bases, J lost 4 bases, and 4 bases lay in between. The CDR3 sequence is CASRYYNEQFF. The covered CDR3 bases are TGTGCCAGTAGGTATTACAATGAG.

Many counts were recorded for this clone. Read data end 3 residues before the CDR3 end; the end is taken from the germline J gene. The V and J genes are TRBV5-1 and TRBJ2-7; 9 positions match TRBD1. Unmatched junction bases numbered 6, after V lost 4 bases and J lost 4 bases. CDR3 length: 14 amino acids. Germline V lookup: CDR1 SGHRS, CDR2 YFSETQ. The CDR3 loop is CASSPEGTGYEQYF. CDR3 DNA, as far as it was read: TGCGCCAGCAGCCCGGAGGGGACAGGGTACGAG.

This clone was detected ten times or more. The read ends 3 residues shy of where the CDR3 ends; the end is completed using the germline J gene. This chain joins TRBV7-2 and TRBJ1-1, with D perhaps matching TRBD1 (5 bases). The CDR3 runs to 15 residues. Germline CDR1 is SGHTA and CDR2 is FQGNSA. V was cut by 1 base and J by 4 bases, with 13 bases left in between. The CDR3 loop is CASSLVPGRSTEAFF. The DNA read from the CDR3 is TGTGCCAGCAGCTTAGTTCCAGGGAGGAGCACTGAA. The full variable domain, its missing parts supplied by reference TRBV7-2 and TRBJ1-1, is GAGVSQSPSNKVTEKGKDVELRCDPISGHTALYWYRQSLGQGLEFLIYFQGNSAPDKSGLPSDRFSAERTGGSVSTLTIQRTQQEDSAVYLCASSLVPGRSTEAFFGQGTRLTVV.

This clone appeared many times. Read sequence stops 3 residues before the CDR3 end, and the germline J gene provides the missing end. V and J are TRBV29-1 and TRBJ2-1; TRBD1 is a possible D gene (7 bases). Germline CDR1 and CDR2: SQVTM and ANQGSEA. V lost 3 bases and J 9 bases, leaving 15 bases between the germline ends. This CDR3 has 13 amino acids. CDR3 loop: CSVEAGGGFEQFF. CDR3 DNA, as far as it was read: TGCAGCGTTGAGGCAGGGGGAGGTTTTGAG.

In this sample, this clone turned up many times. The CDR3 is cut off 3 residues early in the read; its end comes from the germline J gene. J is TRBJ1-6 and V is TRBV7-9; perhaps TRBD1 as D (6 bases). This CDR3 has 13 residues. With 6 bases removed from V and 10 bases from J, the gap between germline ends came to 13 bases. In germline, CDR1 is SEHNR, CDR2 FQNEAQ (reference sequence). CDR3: CASRPGQLSPLHF. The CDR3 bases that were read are TGTGCCAGCAGGCCCGGACAGTTATCACCC.

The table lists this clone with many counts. CDR3 DNA (partial): TGTGCCAGCAGTCGGACTAGCGGGGGCCAGGAGACC. Translated, it gives CASSRTSGGQET. The full CDR3 sequence reads CASSRTSGGQETQYF. The chain recombines TRBV6-4 with TRBJ2-5, with 13 nucleotides matching TRBD2. With the read ending 3 residues before the CDR3 end, the germline J gene is used to fill in that end. CDR3 length: 15 amino acids. V was pared by 5 bases and J by 5 bases, with 5 bases of the junction left unmatched. Germline V gene data show CDR1 as MRHNA and CDR2 as SNTAGT.

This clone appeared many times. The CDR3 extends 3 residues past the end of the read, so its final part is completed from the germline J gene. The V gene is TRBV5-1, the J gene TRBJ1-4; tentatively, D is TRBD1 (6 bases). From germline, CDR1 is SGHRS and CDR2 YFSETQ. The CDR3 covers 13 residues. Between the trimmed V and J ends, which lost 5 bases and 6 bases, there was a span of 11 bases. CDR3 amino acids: CASRLGGDEKLFF. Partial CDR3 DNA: TGCGCCAGCAGGCTAGGGGGAGATGAAAAA.

CDR3 amino acids: CASSLGTGSKTQYF. The CDR3 DNA, read in part, is TGTGCCAGCAGCTTGGGGACAGGGAGTAAGACC. The J gene is TRBJ2-5, the V gene TRBV11-2; the match to TRBD1 covers 9 bases. Read sequence stops 3 residues before the CDR3 end, and the germline J gene provides the missing end. The CDR3 covers 14 residues. Germline-derived CDR1 and CDR2 are SGHAT and FQNNGV. V lost 3 bases to trimming and J lost 6 bases; unmatched junction nucleotides: 5.